One and the same sample provided the 21 T cell receptor beta chains below, sequenced in a study of PD-L1 blockade in urothelial cancer. TCRdb's table, derived via immunoSEQ multiplex PCR, lists solely in-frame clones and lacks some. The repertoire holds tens of thousands of clones, with roughly 80% as singletons. The sequences come from PBMCs, collected around atezolizumab (anti-PD-L1) treatment. Receptors were obtained from an older man with urothelial cancer.

The chain carries TRBV28 and TRBJ2-1; TRBD2 matches at 7 bases. Germline V CDR1 and CDR2: MDHEN, SYDVKM. V was pared by 10 bases and J by 5 bases, with 8 bases of the junction left unmatched. The CDR3 is 13 amino acids. The CDR3: CATHGEGHNEQFF. The CDR3 DNA is TGTGCCACCCACGGGGAGGGCCACAATGAGCAGTTCTTC.

V usage is TRBV4-1 and J usage is TRBJ1-2; no definite D call. Germline assignment: CDR1 MGHRA and CDR2 YSYEKL. V lost 0 bases and J 8 bases, leaving 7 bases between the germline ends. This CDR3 spans 12 amino acids. CDR3 loop: CASSQDRRGYTF. CDR3 sequence (DNA): TGCGCCAGCAGCCAAGATCGCCGGGGCTACACCTTC.

This clone was counted only a few times. The V and J genes are TRBV4-1 and TRBJ2-7; 10 bases agree with TRBD2. This CDR3 region has 19 residues. V lost 1 base, J lost 4 bases, and 16 bases stayed unmatched. Germline lookup yields CDR1 MGHRA and CDR2 YSYEKL. The CDR3, as DNA: TGCGCCAGCAGCCAAGTGCATAGCGGGGGGATTACGGTCCGTTACGAGCAGTACTTC. It encodes CASSQVHSGGITVRYEQYF.

This chain uses TRBV29-1 with TRBJ2-7; D is possibly TRBD1 (6 bases). The CDR3 loop spans 12 amino acids. Germline values: CDR1 SQVTM, CDR2 ANQGSEA. V lost 4 bases and J lost 1, with 8 bases in between. The CDR3 protein is CSVGQDSYEQYF. The CDR3 nucleotides read TGCAGCGTTGGACAGGATTCCTACGAGCAGTACTTC.

The chain is built from TRBV6-8 and TRBJ2-3, with D possibly matching TRBD1 (5 bases). V was cut by 5 bases and J by 0 bases, with 12 bases left in between. Per the germline V gene, CDR1 is MNHGY and CDR2 is SAAAGT. This CDR3 has 15 residues. CDR3 region: CASSPRAYSTDTQYF. The DNA for the CDR3 is TGTGCCAGCAGTCCCAGGGCTTACAGCACAGATACGCAGTATTTT.

This rearrangement joins TRBV28 to TRBJ2-7, with D perhaps TRBD1 (6 bases). This CDR3 has 12 amino acids. Germline loops: CDR1 MDHEN, CDR2 SYDVKM. Trimming shortened V by 7 bases and J by 4 bases, and 11 bases separated the two germline ends. The CDR3 DNA reads as TGTGCCAGCAATATACAGGGATACGAGCAGTACTTC. Translation gives CASNIQGYEQYF.

This chain connects TRBV11-3 to TRBJ2-2; possible D gene TRBD2, 5 bases. The CDR3 consists of 14 residues. Per germline, CDR1 SGHNT and CDR2 YENEEA. The V end was cut by 0 bases, the J end by 6 bases, with 8 bases between. In DNA, the CDR3 is TGTGCCAGCAGCTTAGATGGCGGGCCCGGGGAGCTGTTTTTT. Residues: CASSLDGGPGELFF.

This CDR3 reads CASSSDSYGYTF. Here the CDR3 DNA reads TGTGCCAGCTCATCGGACAGCTATGGCTACACCTTC. V usage is TRBV18 and J usage is TRBJ1-2; possible D gene TRBD1, 6 bases. Germline CDR1 is KGHSH and CDR2 is LQKENI. This CDR3 is 12 amino acids long. Trimming removed 5 bases at V and 4 bases at J, with 8 bases between.

This clone is a singleton in its sample. The chain is built from TRBV28 and TRBJ2-7, with TRBD1 as a possible D gene (7 bases). The CDR3 runs 16 residues. Germline CDR1 reads MDHEN; CDR2 reads SYDVKM. The V end was cut by 7 bases, the J end by 3 bases, with 22 bases between. CDR3 amino acids: CASTTIRGAGHYEQYF. The CDR3 DNA reads TGTGCCAGCACCACTATCAGGGGGGCGGGGCACTACGAGCAGTACTTC.

As for this clone: An end of the junction differs from the germline gene, which may be a read error. This chain connects TRBV5-1 to TRBJ1-1, with 10 nucleotides matching TRBD1. The CDR3 extends over 15 amino acids. The germline gives CDR1 SGHRS, CDR2 YFSETQ. The CDR3 DNA follows: TGCGCCAGCAGCCCCGGGACAGGGGTGAACAGTGAAGCTTTCTTT. This sequence encodes CASSPGTGVNSEAFF.

The J gene is TRBJ2-5, the V gene TRBV5-4; 13 bases agree with TRBD2. The CDR3 sequence is 15 residues long. The junction had 3 bases not matched to a gene; V was cut back by 4 bases and J by 3 bases. Germline CDR1 is SGHNT and CDR2 is YYREEE (reference sequence). In nucleotides, the CDR3 is TGTGCCAGCAGCCTAACTAGCGGGAGGGAAGAGACCCAGTACTTC. Translated: CASSLTSGREETQYF.

V gene TRBV4-2 combines with J gene TRBJ2-7; TRBD1 aligns across 7 bases. Germline V gene sequence: CDR1 LGHNA, CDR2 YNFKEQ. The CDR3 has 14 residues. V dropped 0 bases and J dropped 3; count of bases not matched to a gene: 2. The CDR3 DNA reads as TGTGCCAGCAGCCAAGATGGGACAGACTACGAGCAGTACTTC. Translating gives CASSQDGTDYEQYF.

The genes are TRBV4-3 and TRBJ1-3; no definite D call. The V gene lost 3 bases and the J gene lost 0 bases, with 12 bases spanning the gap. The germline CDR1 and CDR2 sequences are LGHNA and YSLEER. CDR3 length equals 16 residues. CDR3 in DNA: TGCGCCAGCAGCCAGGCCGCGGCGGACTCTGGAAACACCATATATTTT. This codes for CASSQAAADSGNTIYF.

V usage is TRBV5-4 and J usage is TRBJ2-2, with 10 bases that match TRBD1. After removal of 4 bases from V and 4 bases from J, the junction contained 7 bases not matched to a gene. From germline, CDR1 is SGHNT and CDR2 YYREEE (reference sequence). This CDR3 is built from 16 residues. The CDR3 nucleotides are TGTGCCAGCAGCCAGAAGACAGGGGGCGTCACCGGGGAGCTGTTTTTT. It encodes CASSQKTGGVTGELFF.

The chain uses TRBV28 and TRBJ1-2, with D possibly being TRBD1 (5 bases). From germline, CDR1 is MDHEN and CDR2 SYDVKM. The germline V and J ends were trimmed by 4 bases and 1 base, with 16 bases remaining between them. This CDR3 comprises 16 residues. As DNA, the CDR3 is TGTGCCAGCAGTTCCCCCCGGGGGGGTTATAACTATGGCTACACCTTC. Its translation is CASSSPRGGYNYGYTF.

This rearrangement joins TRBV19 to TRBJ2-3; D is possibly TRBD1 (6 bases). Germline CDR1 LNHDA, CDR2 SQIVND (reference sequence). With 2 bases removed from V and 1 base from J, the gap between germline ends came to 7 bases. This CDR3 region has 14 residues. The CDR3 DNA is TGTGCCAGTAGTATATCAGGGGGCACAGATACGCAGTATTTT. As protein: CASSISGGTDTQYF.

This sequence joins TRBV5-1 and TRBJ2-1; 10 bases are a match to TRBD1. This CDR3 has 16 amino acids. Germline CDR1 and CDR2: SGHRS and YFSETQ. V lost 4 bases to trimming and J lost 7 bases; unmatched junction nucleotides: 11. The CDR3 coding sequence is TGCGCCAGCAGCCTGTCCGGGACAGGGGCTAAAAATGAGCAGTTCTTC. Translating gives CASSLSGTGAKNEQFF.

The CDR3 region has the DNA TGTGCCAGCAGCAGGTCTAGCGGGGGTGGGCAGTTCTTC. Translating it yields CASSRSSGGGQFF. The chain couples TRBV11-2 to TRBJ2-1; TRBD2 matches 10 bases. The CDR3 is made up of 13 amino acids. J was trimmed by 12 bases and V by 5 bases; bases with no gene match: 7. CDR1 SGHAT and CDR2 FQNNGV come from the germline V gene. The full variable domain, completed using reference TRBV11-2 and TRBJ2-1, is EAGVAQSPRYKIIEKRQSVAFWCNPISGHATLYWYQQILGQGPKLLIQFQNNGVVDDSQLPKDRFSAERLKGVDSTLKIQPAKLEDSAVYLCASSRSSGGGQFFGPGTRLTVL.

The rearrangement joins TRBV28 to TRBJ2-7; 9 nucleotides line up with TRBD1. CDR1 is MDHEN, CDR2 SYDVKM, per germline. V lost 4 bases, J lost 3 bases, and 7 bases stayed unmatched. This CDR3 has 15 residues. CDR3 DNA sequence: TGTGCCAGCAGTTCCCGGACAGGGGTCGTCTACGAGCAGTACTTC. It is translated as CASSSRTGVVYEQYF. The full variable domain, rest sourced from reference TRBV28 and TRBJ2-7, is DVKVTQSSRYLVKRTGEKVFLECVQDMDHENMFWYRQDPGLGLRLIYFSYDVKMKEKGDIPEGYSVSREKKERFSLILESASTNQTSMYLCASSSRTGVVYEQYFGPGTRLTVT.

The V call is TRBV7-2, the J call TRBJ1-2; TRBD1 agrees at 8 bases. The CDR3 length is 13 residues. With 5 bases clipped from V and 8 bases from J, the junction kept 7 bases outside the gene matches. Germline V gene data show CDR1 as SGHTA and CDR2 as FQGNSA. CDR3 protein: CASSPRTGWGYTF. The CDR3 nucleotides read TGTGCCAGCAGCCCAAGGACAGGGTGGGGCTACACCTTC.

This clone was counted between two and nine times. The chain recombines TRBV28 with TRBJ1-2, with D tentatively TRBD1 (5 bases). V lost 3 bases and J lost 7, with 12 bases in between. There are 13 residues in the CDR3. Germline assignment: CDR1 MDHEN and CDR2 SYDVKM. The CDR3: CASSLTDFSGYTF. Here the CDR3 DNA reads TGTGCCAGCAGTTTGACAGATTTTTCTGGCTACACCTTC.